The clone carrying this T cell receptor (beta chain) has a count of ten or more. Its target is unknown. The record originates from a study of blood T cells in healthy people across ages. Study results and caveats: Because donor CMV status was unknown, expanded clonotype changes were possibly confounded. Both naive CD4+ cell counts and diversity were greater in long-lived donors than in aged donors. A strong correlation was seen between TCR beta diversity and naive T cell percentage.

Primers used in a second PCR of roughly 6 to 11 cycles were a sample-barcoded 5' primer and a J-beta primer mix. There were at least 3 million CDR3-containing paired-end reads obtained from each sample. TCRdb analysed the 5' RACE reads with MiXCR anew, one entry per CDR3 protein. The sample has more than 1.4 million distinct CDR3 sequences, approximately 42% seen once; the top ten hold roughly 8.2%. Germline V gene lookup returns CDR1 SGHRS and CDR2 YFSETQ. V lost 4 bases and J lost 5, with 9 bases in between. CDR3 length: 12 residues. The sequence was obtained from a woman aged 18-29 years in good health. The genes are TRBV5-1 and TRBJ1-2; D remains unclear. The source material was blood. The CDR3 DNA sequence: TGCGCCAGCAGCCCCGTGGGGTATGGCTACACCTTC. It specifies CASSPVGYGYTF.